This is a list of T cell receptor beta chains from one sample in a study of beta chain features in type 1 diabetes. Generated by immunoSEQ multiplex PCR, the TCRdb table keeps only in-frame clones and is missing some. The repertoire consists of 970,000 or so clones, with roughly 15% occurring once and the leading ten covering about 0.02%. Sequencing input: naive CD4+ T cells from blood. These receptors came from a young woman in good health. Each CDR3 is given with its conserved first and last residue. Each record gives: D gene, J gene, V gene, clone size, CDR3 DNA, CDR3 protein. A D gene is named only where the DNA matches it firmly. A clone size is listed for some rows: how often the clone was seen (once, few, many), or a class if it is expanded.

.,TRBJ1-3,TRBV6-5,.,TGTGCCAGCAGTTACCACCAGGACGCTGGAAACACCATATATTTT,CASSYHQDAGNTIYF
TRBD2,TRBJ2-5,TRBV2,few,TGTGCCAGCAGTGATGCGCGGGGGGAAGAGACCCAGTACTTC,CASSDARGEETQYF
.,TRBJ2-7,TRBV28,few,TGTGCCAGCAGCTACAGCGGTCCCAGCTCCTACGAGCAGTACTTC,CASSYSGPSSYEQYF
TRBD2,TRBJ2-7,TRBV19,few,TGTGCCAGTAGTATCCGGACTAGCGGGAGTTACGAGCAGTACTTC,CASSIRTSGSYEQYF
.,TRBJ2-2,TRBV29-1,few,TGCAGCGGGCGGAACACCGGGGAGCTGTTTTTT,CSGRNTGELFF
TRBD2,TRBJ2-7,TRBV7-9,.,TGTGCCACCGGGACTAGCGGGACGTCCTACGAGCAGTACTTC,CATGTSGTSYEQYF
.,TRBJ2-7,TRBV7-9,.,TGTGCCAGCAGCTTTCAGGGAACTTCCTACGAGCAGTACTTC,CASSFQGTSYEQYF
.,TRBJ2-1,TRBV5-1,.,TGCGCCAGCAGCGTTAGACAGTACAATGAGCAGTTCTTC,CASSVRQYNEQFF
TRBD2,TRBJ2-7,TRBV4-3,few,TGCGCCAGCAGCCAAGGGCTAGCGGGGGAGTACGAGCAGTACTTC,CASSQGLAGEYEQYF
.,TRBJ2-2,TRBV5-1,.,TGCGCCAGCAGCTCGTCCGCGAACACCGGGGAGCTGTTTTTT,CASSSSANTGELFF
.,TRBJ1-5,TRBV15,few,TGTGCCACCAGCAGTCGGGACCGCCTCGCAAAGTCTCAGCATTTT,CATSSRDRLAKSQHF
TRBD1,TRBJ1-5,TRBV28,.,TGTGCCAGCAGTTTAGGGACAGGGGGTCAGCCCCAGCATTTT,CASSLGTGGQPQHF
TRBD1,TRBJ1-4,TRBV4-3,few,TGCGCCAGCAGCCAAGATCGGCCCGGACAGGGAAGCAAAAAACTGTTTTTT,CASSQDRPGQGSKKLFF
TRBD1,TRBJ1-2,TRBV18,few,TGTGCCAGCTCACCGGTGAGACAGGGTTCTGACACCTTC,CASSPVRQGSDTF
.,TRBJ1-2,TRBV7-9,.,TGTGCCAGCAGCCCAGGGGTGGGAATGGATGGCTACACCTTC,CASSPGVGMDGYTF
TRBD2,TRBJ2-3,TRBV15,.,TGTGCCACCAGCAGCGTCGTAGCGGGATTCACAGATACGCAGTATTTT,CATSSVVAGFTDTQYF
TRBD1,TRBJ1-2,TRBV10-3,.,TGTGCCATCAGTGAGACAGGGGGCTATGGCTACACCTTC,CAISETGGYGYTF
.,TRBJ2-3,TRBV15,.,TGTGCCACCAGCAGAGACACGGGAGCTGGAACAGATACGCAGTATTTT,CATSRDTGAGTDTQYF
.,TRBJ2-3,TRBV7-9,.,TGTGCCAGCAGCCTCGGGGGCGCCGCCACGCAGTATTTT,CASSLGGAATQYF
.,TRBJ2-1,TRBV19,few,TGTGCCAGTAGTACGATTGTTGCCCCGTACAATGAGCAGTTCTTC,CASSTIVAPYNEQFF
TRBD1,TRBJ1-5,TRBV6-5,few,TGTGCCAGCAGCCAGACAGGGGGTCAGCCCCAGCATTTT,CASSQTGGQPQHF
TRBD2,TRBJ2-1,TRBV19,.,TGTGCCAGTAGTGGAACTAGCGGGAGGGCTTGGAATGAGCAGTTCTTC,CASSGTSGRAWNEQFF
TRBD2,TRBJ2-7,TRBV28,few,TGTGCCAGCAGTTTAGTCACTAGCGGGAGCCTCGAGCAGTACTTC,CASSLVTSGSLEQYF
.,TRBJ1-4,TRBV6-5,.,TGTGCCAGCCGGCAGGAGGCAACTAATGAAAAACTGTTTTTT,CASRQEATNEKLFF
TRBD2,TRBJ2-3,TRBV9,few,TGTGCCAGCAGCGTAGGAGTTGGGACTAGCGGAAGAGATACGCAGTATTTT,CASSVGVGTSGRDTQYF
.,TRBJ2-2,TRBV6-5,few,TGTGCCAGCAGGGCATTAGCGCTTAACACCGGGGAGCTGTTTTTT,CASRALALNTGELFF
TRBD1,TRBJ2-7,TRBV25-1,few,TGTGCCAGCGGAGCGGGACAGGGGGTCTACGAGCAGTACTTC,CASGAGQGVYEQYF
.,TRBJ2-7,TRBV29-1,few,TGCAGCGCCACCCCCGGGTCAGGGTCTCTCGAGCAGTACTTC,CSATPGSGSLEQYF
.,TRBJ2-7,TRBV9,few,TGTGCCAGCAGCGTAGGCCCTAGCAGCTACGAGCAGTACTTC,CASSVGPSSYEQYF
TRBD1,TRBJ2-3,TRBV28,.,TGTGCCAGCAGTTTATCCCCCAGACAGGGGGCGGCTACGCAGTATTTT,CASSLSPRQGAATQYF
TRBD1,TRBJ1-5,TRBV7-3,.,TGTGCCAGCAGCCAGGACAGGGGCAATCAGCCCCAGCATTTT,CASSQDRGNQPQHF
.,TRBJ1-2,TRBV7-2,.,TGTGCCAGCAGCCGAGACAGGCTGTACTATGGCTACACCTTC,CASSRDRLYYGYTF
.,TRBJ2-1,TRBV21-1,.,TGTGCCAGCAGCAAAGCGTGGGGCGATAAGGGCCACAATGAGCAGTTCTTC,CASSKAWGDKGHNEQFF
TRBD2,TRBJ2-4,TRBV28,few,TGTGCCAGCAGTTTTCACAGCGGGAGAGGATTTGCCAAAAACATTCAGTACTTC,CASSFHSGRGFAKNIQYF
.,TRBJ2-1,TRBV5-1,few,TGCGCCAGCAGCCCGGGACTTTTGTTCCATGAGCAGTTCTTC,CASSPGLLFHEQFF
.,TRBJ1-1,TRBV5-1,.,TGCGCCAGCAGCTTGGTGGCGAACACTGAAGCTTTCTTT,CASSLVANTEAFF
TRBD1,TRBJ2-7,TRBV25-1,.,TGTGCCAGCAGTGAATCCGGGACAGGGCGACTCCACGAGCAGTACTTC,CASSESGTGRLHEQYF
.,TRBJ2-1,TRBV5-1,.,TGCGCCAGCAGCGTTGGTGGCAGCAATGAGCAGTTCTTC,CASSVGGSNEQFF
.,TRBJ1-1,TRBV18,.,TGTGCCAGCTCACCATTTGGGCTCGGCGCAGTGAACACTGAAGCTTTCTTT,CASSPFGLGAVNTEAFF
.,TRBJ2-1,TRBV18,few,TGTGCCAGCTCACCACCTTGGCAGACCCCCTACAATGAGCAGTTCTTC,CASSPPWQTPYNEQFF
.,TRBJ1-1,TRBV2,.,TGTGCCAGCAGGTCAAACCAGGTGGAGAACACTGAAGCTTTCTTT,CASRSNQVENTEAFF
TRBD2,TRBJ2-5,TRBV7-9,.,TGTGCCAGCAGCCACGGGACTAGCGGGCCCCAAGAGACCCAGTACTTC,CASSHGTSGPQETQYF
.,TRBJ1-1,TRBV2,.,TGTGCCAGCATATACTCGGCCGGGGGCCCTGAAGCTTTCTTT,CASIYSAGGPEAFF
.,TRBJ1-1,TRBV15,few,TGTGCCACCAGCAGAGGGCTGCCGGGACGGTTGAACACTGAAGCTTTCTTT,CATSRGLPGRLNTEAFF
TRBD2,TRBJ2-5,TRBV9,few,TGTGCCAGCAGCGTACAGGGAGGGGAGACCCAGTACTTC,CASSVQGGETQYF
.,TRBJ2-2,TRBV5-6,once,TGTGCCAGCAGCGGATTTACTAGCGAGGGGGACACCGGGGAGCTGTTTTTT,CASSGFTSEGDTGELFF
TRBD1,TRBJ1-1,TRBV6-5,.,TGTGCCAGCACCGACCGGACAGGGCGGAACACTGAAGCTTTCTTT,CASTDRTGRNTEAFF
.,TRBJ1-5,TRBV5-1,.,TGCGCCAGCAGCTTGGATTGGCGGGGCAATCAGCCCCAGCATTTT,CASSLDWRGNQPQHF
.,TRBJ2-2,TRBV18,.,TGTGCCAGCTCACGTGCGGAACTCACCGGGGAGCTGTTTTTT,CASSRAELTGELFF
TRBD2,TRBJ2-5,TRBV28,few,TGTGCCAGCCGCTCCGGCGGGGGGCTACCTCAAGAGACCCAGTACTTC,CASRSGGGLPQETQYF
.,TRBJ1-2,TRBV23-1,.,TGCGCCGTGGGTCCGGACAAGGGTAACTATGGCTACACCTTC,CAVGPDKGNYGYTF
.,TRBJ1-1,TRBV7-2,few,TGTGCCAGCAGCTCTGACTGGAACACTGAAGCTTTCTTT,CASSSDWNTEAFF
.,TRBJ1-1,TRBV2,.,TGTGCCAGCAGAACCAACGGCCAGAACACTGAAGCTTTCTTT,CASRTNGQNTEAFF
TRBD2,TRBJ2-3,TRBV10-3,.,TGTGCCATCAGCTCACTAGCGGGAGGCCCTCGACAAGATACGCAGTATTTT,CAISSLAGGPRQDTQYF
TRBD1,TRBJ2-1,TRBV7-6,.,TGTGCCAGCAGCTTACCCGGGACAGGTTATAGCTACAATGAGCAGTTCTTC,CASSLPGTGYSYNEQFF
TRBD2,TRBJ2-6,TRBV4-2,once,TGTGCCAGCAGCCACGGTCTAGCGGGAGACGGGGCCAACGTCCTGACTTTC,CASSHGLAGDGANVLTF
.,TRBJ1-2,TRBV18,.,TGTGCCAGCTCGCGGACAGACTATGGCTACACCTTC,CASSRTDYGYTF